The clone carrying this TCR beta chain has only a few counts. As yet, its antigen is unknown. Germline CDR1 MGHRA, CDR2 YSYEKL. The ends were cut back, 6 bases at V and 0 bases at J, with 6 bases in the middle. The CDR3 runs 13 residues. This record comes from a study of OX40 agonist ivuxolimab in advanced cancers. General study results and limits: Average numbers of expanded clones were greater in CD8+ T cells than in CD4+.

Some clones are missing from TCRdb's copy, which holds only in-frame ones; the method was immunoSEQ multiplex PCR. This repertoire shows more than 80,000 clones, about 90% found once; its top ten account for more than 7%. The sample was CD4+ or CD8+ T cells sorted from blood, taken in a trial of the OX40 agonist ivuxolimab. The receptor was isolated from an adult with an advanced solid tumor such as melanoma, head and neck, liver or kidney cancer. The V call is TRBV4-1, the J call TRBJ2-1; D unclear. CDR3 nucleotides: TGCGCCAGCAGTCCAAGCTCCTACAATGAGCAGTTCTTC. Protein: CASSPSSYNEQFF.